The clone carrying this T cell receptor (beta chain) was observed a handful of times. Its specificity is unknown. These data come from a study of blood T cells in healthy people across ages. Findings and caveats of the study: Higher naive T cell percentage went strongly together with higher TCR beta diversity. Both higher diversity and more naive CD4+ cells marked long-lived donors when set against aged donors.

V lost 4 bases, J lost 4 bases, and 6 bases stayed unmatched. Germline V lookup: CDR1 SGHRS, CDR2 YFSETQ. The CDR3 runs to 16 residues. It was with a sample-barcoded 5' primer and a J-beta primer mix that a second PCR of about 6 to 12 cycles was run. Each cDNA molecule carried a tag from a template-switch adaptor that contained 12 random nucleotides. TCRdb redid the calling of the 5' RACE reads with MiXCR, one entry per CDR3 protein. Altogether about 760,000 distinct CDR3 sequences are present, roughly 50% being singletons, with the ten largest covering under 30%. This rearrangement joins TRBV5-1 to TRBJ2-3, with 13 positions matching TRBD2. This receptor was obtained from a man aged 40-55 years in good health. The sample consisted of blood. For the CDR3, the DNA is TGCGCCAGCAGCGGGGGACTAGCGGGAAGTTCAGATACGCAGTATTTT. This encodes CASSGGLAGSSDTQYF.